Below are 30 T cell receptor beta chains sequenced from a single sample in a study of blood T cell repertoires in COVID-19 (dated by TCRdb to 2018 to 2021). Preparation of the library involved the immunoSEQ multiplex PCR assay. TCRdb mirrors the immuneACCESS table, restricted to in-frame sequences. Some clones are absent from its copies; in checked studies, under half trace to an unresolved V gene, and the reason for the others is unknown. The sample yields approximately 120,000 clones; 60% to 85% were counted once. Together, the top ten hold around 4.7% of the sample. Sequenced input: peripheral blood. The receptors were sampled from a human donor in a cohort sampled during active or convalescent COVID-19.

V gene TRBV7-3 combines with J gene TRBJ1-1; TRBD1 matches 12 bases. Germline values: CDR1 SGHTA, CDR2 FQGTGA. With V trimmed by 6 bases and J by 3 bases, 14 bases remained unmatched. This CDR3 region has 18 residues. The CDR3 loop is CASSLFGTGGLRDTEAFF. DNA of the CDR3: TGTGCCAGCAGTTTATTCGGGACAGGGGGCTTAAGGGACACTGAAGCTTTCTTT.

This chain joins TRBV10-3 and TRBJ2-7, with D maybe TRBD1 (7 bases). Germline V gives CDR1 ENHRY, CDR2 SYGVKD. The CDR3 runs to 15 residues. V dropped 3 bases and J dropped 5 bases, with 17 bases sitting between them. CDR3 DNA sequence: TGTGCCATCAGTGAAAGGCAGGGGGGCGTCGACGAGCAGTACTTC. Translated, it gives CAISERQGGVDEQYF.

The CDR3 nucleotides read TGTGCCAGCAGTTACCAGGGAAGCTGGCAGCCCCAGCATTTT. It encodes CASSYQGSWQPQHF. The gene calls are TRBV28 and TRBJ1-5; D perhaps matches TRBD1 (5 bases). Germline CDR1 is MDHEN and CDR2 is SYDVKM. V dropped 4 bases and J dropped 7 bases, with 14 bases sitting between them. The CDR3 has 14 residues.

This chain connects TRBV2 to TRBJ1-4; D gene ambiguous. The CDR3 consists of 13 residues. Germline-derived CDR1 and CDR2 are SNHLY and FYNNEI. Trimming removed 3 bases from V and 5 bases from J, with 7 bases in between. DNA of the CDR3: TGTGCCAGCAGTGAGTGGCGGAATGAAAAACTGTTTTTT. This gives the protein CASSEWRNEKLFF.

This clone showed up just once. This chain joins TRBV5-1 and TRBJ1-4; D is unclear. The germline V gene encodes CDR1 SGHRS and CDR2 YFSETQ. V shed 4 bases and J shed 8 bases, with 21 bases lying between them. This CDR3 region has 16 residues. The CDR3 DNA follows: TGCGCCAGCAGCCCGCTAGACGGCGTTAAGTACGAAAAACTGTTTTTT. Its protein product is CASSPLDGVKYEKLFF. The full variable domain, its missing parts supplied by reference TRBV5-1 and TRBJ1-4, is KAGVTQTPRYLIKTRGQQVTLSCSPISGHRSVSWYQQTPGQGLQFLFEYFSETQRNKGNFPGRFSGRQFSNSRSEMNVSTLELGDSALYLCASSPLDGVKYEKLFFGSGTQLSVL.

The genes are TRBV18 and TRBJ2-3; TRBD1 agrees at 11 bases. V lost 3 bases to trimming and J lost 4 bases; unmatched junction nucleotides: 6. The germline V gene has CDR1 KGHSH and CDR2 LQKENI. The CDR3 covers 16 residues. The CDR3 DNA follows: TGTGCCAGCTCACCGCTGGACAGGGGGCCTTCAGATACGCAGTATTTT. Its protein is CASSPLDRGPSDTQYF.

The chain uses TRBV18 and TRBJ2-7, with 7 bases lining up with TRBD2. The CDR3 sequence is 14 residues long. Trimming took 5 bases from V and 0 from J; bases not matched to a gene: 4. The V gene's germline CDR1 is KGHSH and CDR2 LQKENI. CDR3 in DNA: TGTGCCAGCTCAGCCGCGGGAGTCTCCTACGAGCAGTACTTC. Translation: CASSAAGVSYEQYF. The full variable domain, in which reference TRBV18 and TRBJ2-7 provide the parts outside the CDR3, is NAGVMQNPRHLVRRRGQEARLRCSPMKGHSHVYWYRQLPEEGLKFMVYLQKENIIDESGMPKERFSAEFPKEGPSILRIQQVVRGDSAAYFCASSAAGVSYEQYFGPGTRLTVT.

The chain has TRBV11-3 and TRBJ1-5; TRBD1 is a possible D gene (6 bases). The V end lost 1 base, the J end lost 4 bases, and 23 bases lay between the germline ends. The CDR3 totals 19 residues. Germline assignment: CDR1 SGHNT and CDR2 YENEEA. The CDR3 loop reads CASSLVGGIYSKRNQPQHF. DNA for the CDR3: TGTGCCAGCAGCTTAGTAGGGGGAATTTATTCTAAGCGGAATCAGCCCCAGCATTTT.

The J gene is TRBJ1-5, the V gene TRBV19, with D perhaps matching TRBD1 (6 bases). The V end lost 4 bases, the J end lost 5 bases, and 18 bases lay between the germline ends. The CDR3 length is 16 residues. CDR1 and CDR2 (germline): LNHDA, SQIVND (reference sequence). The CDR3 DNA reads TGTGCCAGTAGTAGTCTTAGGGGGGGCGCCTATCAGCCCCAGCATTTT. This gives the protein CASSSLRGGAYQPQHF.

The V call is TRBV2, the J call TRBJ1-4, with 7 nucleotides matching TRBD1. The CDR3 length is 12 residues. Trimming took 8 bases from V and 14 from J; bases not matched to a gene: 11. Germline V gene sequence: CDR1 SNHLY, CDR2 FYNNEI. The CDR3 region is CASGARDRSLFF. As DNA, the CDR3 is TGTGCCAGCGGGGCCCGGGACAGATCTCTGTTTTTT. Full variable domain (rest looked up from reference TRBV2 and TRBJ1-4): EPEVTQTPSHQVTQMGQEVILRCVPISNHLYFYWYRQILGQKVEFLVSFYNNEISEKSEIFDDQFSVERPDGSNFTLKIRSTKLEDSAMYFCASGARDRSLFFGSGTQLSVL.

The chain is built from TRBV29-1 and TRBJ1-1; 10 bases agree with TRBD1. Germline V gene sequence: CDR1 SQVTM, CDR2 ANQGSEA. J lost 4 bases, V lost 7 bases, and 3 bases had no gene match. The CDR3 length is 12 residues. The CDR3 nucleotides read TGCAGCGGGTGGACAGGGGGCACTGAAGCTTTCTTT. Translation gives CSGWTGGTEAFF.

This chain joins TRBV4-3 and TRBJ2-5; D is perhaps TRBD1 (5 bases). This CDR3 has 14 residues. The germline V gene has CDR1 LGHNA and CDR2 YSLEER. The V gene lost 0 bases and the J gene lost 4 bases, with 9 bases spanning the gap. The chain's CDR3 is CASSQDLGVETQYF. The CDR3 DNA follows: TGCGCCAGCAGCCAAGATTTAGGGGTAGAGACCCAGTACTTC.

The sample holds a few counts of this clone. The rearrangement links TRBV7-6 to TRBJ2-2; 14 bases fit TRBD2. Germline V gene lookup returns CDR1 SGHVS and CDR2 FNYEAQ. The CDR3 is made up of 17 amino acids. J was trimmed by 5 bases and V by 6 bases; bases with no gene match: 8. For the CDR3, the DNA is TGTGCCAGCAGACCGGGACTAGCGGGAGTATGGACCGGGGAGCTGTTTTTT. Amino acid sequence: CASRPGLAGVWTGELFF.

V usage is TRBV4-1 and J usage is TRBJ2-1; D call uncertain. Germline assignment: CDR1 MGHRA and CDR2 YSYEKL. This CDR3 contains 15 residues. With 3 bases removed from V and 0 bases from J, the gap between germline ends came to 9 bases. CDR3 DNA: TGCGCCAGCAGCCACTACGAGAGCTCCTACAATGAGCAGTTCTTC. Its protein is CASSHYESSYNEQFF.

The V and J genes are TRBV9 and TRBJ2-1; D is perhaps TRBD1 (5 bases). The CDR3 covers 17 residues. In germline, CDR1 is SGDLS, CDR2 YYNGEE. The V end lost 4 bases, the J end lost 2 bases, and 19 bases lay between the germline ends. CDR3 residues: CASSSEWGEYPYNEQFF. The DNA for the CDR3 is TGTGCCAGCAGCTCCGAGTGGGGCGAGTACCCCTACAATGAGCAGTTCTTC.

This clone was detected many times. The CDR3 region has the DNA TGTGCCAGTAGAGCGGGGGCTCTGTTGTTGCACTATGGCTACACCTTC. Amino acid sequence: CASRAGALLLHYGYTF. V and J are TRBV19 and TRBJ1-2; D may be TRBD1 (6 bases). The CDR3 length is 16 residues. Germline assignment: CDR1 LNHDA and CDR2 SQIVND (reference sequence). Trimming stripped 6 bases from V and 3 bases from J, with 20 bases between.

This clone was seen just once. The CDR3 DNA sequence: TGTGCCAGCAGCTGGACTAGCGGGAGACTGAACACCGGGGAGCTGTTTTTT. Translated: CASSWTSGRLNTGELFF. The chain links TRBV6-2 or TRBV6-3 to TRBJ2-2; 13 nucleotides match TRBD2. Germline V gene sequence: CDR1 MNHEY, CDR2 SVGEGT. The CDR3 has 17 residues. J gave up 1 base and V 6 bases, and 5 bases lay outside the gene matches.

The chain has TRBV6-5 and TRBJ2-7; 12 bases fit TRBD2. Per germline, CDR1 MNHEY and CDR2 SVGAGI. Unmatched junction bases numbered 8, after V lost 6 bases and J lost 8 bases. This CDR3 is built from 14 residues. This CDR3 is CASSTSTSGRQQYF. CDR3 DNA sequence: TGTGCCAGCAGCACCTCGACTAGCGGGAGACAGCAGTACTTC.

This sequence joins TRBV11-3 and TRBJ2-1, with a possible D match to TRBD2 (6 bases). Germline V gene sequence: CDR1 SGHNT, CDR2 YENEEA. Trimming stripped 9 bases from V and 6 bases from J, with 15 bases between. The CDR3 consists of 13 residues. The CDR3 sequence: CASARGLGNEQFF. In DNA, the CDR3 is TGTGCCAGTGCGCGGGGTTTGGGCAATGAGCAGTTCTTC.

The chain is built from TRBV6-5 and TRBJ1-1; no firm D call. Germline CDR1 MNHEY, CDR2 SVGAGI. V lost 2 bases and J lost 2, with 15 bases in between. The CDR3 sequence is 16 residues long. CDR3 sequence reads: CASSYRYPKANTEAFF. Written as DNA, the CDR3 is TGTGCCAGCAGTTACCGTTATCCCAAAGCTAACACTGAAGCTTTCTTT.

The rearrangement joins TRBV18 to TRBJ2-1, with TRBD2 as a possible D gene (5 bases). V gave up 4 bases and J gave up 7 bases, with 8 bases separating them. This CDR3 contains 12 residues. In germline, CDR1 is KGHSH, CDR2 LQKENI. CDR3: CASSRGGNEQFF. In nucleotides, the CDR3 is TGTGCCAGCTCACGCGGAGGAAATGAGCAGTTCTTC.

The DNA for the CDR3 is TGTGCCAGCCACCGTACAGCGAACACTGAAGCTTTCTTT. It translates to CASHRTANTEAFF. The chain combines TRBV12-3 or TRBV12-4 with TRBJ1-1; D not certain. V was shortened by 8 bases and J by 1 base, with 11 bases between the two germline ends. The CDR3 spans 13 residues.

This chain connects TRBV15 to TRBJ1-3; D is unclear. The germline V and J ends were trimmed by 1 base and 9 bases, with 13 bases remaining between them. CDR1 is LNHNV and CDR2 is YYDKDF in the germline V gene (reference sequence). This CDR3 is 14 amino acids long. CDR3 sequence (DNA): TGTGCCACCAGCAGAGGTCAGCGTGGTGGCACCATATATTTT. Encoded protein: CATSRGQRGGTIYF.

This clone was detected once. The CDR3 DNA reads as TGTGCCAGCAGCTTAGGACAGGGGAAGGTTTCACCCCTCCACTTT. Translated: CASSLGQGKVSPLHF. The chain recombines TRBV7-6 with TRBJ1-6; TRBD1 aligns across 8 bases. The CDR3 sequence is 15 residues long. V trimming: 1 base; J trimming: 9 bases; junction bases outside the gene matches: 5. Germline-derived CDR1 and CDR2 are SGHVS and FNYEAQ.

In nucleotides, the CDR3 is TGTGCCAGCAGCAGACAGACAACGCCCTACGAGCAGTACTTC. As protein: CASSRQTTPYEQYF. V is TRBV7-2 and J is TRBJ2-7, with a weak D call TRBD1 (5 bases). Per germline, CDR1 SGHTA and CDR2 FQGNSA. V was pared by 5 bases and J by 2 bases, with 13 bases between. There are 14 residues in the CDR3.

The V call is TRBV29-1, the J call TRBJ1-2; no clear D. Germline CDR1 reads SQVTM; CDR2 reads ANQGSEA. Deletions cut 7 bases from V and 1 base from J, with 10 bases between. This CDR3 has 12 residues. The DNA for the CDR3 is TGCAGCGCAAAAAGCCATAACTATGGCTACACCTTC. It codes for CSAKSHNYGYTF.

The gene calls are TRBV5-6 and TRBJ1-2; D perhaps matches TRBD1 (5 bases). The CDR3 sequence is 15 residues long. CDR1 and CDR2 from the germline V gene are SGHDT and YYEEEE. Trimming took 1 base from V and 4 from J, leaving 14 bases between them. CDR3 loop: CASSLWGEWGYGYTF. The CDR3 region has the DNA TGTGCCAGCAGCTTGTGGGGGGAATGGGGCTATGGCTACACCTTC.

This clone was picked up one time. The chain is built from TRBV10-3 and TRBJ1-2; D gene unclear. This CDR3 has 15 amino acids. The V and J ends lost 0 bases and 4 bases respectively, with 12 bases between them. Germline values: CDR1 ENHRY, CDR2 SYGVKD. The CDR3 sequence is CAISESLVAAYGYTF. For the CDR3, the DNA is TGTGCCATCAGTGAGTCGTTAGTAGCGGCCTATGGCTACACCTTC.

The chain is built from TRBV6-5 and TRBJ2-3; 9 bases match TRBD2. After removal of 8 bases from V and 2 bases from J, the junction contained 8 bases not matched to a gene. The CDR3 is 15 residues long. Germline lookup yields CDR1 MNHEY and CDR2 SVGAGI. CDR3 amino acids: CASGDSGSYTDTQYF. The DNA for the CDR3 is TGTGCCAGCGGAGATAGCGGGAGTTACACAGATACGCAGTATTTT.

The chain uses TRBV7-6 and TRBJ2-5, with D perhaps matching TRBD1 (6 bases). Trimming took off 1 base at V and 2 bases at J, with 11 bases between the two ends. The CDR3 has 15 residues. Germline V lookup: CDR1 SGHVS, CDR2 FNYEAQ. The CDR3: CASSLGTAYQETQYF. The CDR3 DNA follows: TGTGCCAGCAGCTTAGGGACAGCTTATCAAGAGACCCAGTACTTC.